The rows below give T cell receptor beta chains drawn from one sample of a study of blood T cell repertoires in COVID-19. Libraries were prepared by immunoSEQ multiplex PCR; TCRdb keeps only in-frame clonotypes and omits some of them. The sample gives 300,000 or so clones, approximately 86% of which show up once; about 4% is in the top ten. Sample: PBMCs or T cells enriched from blood (not recorded which). Every receptor here comes from a woman aged 40 to 50 with acute COVID-19. CDR3s include the opening cysteine and the closing phenylalanine or tryptophan. A D gene is named only where the DNA matches it firmly. Where a row states a size, it is once, few, many or the class of an expanded clone; other rows omit it.

abundance	v_gene	d_gene	j_gene	CDR3aa	CDR3nt
.	TRBV5-6	.	TRBJ1-5	CASSHKGEPSNQPQHF	TGTGCCAGCAGCCACAAGGGAGAACCTAGCAATCAGCCCCAGCATTTT
.	TRBV21-1	.	TRBJ2-7	CASSNQLQGTNVTYEQYF	TGTGCCAGCAGCAACCAGTTACAGGGAACCAACGTAACCTACGAGCAGTACTTC
.	TRBV6-1	.	TRBJ1-1	CASSETTGPNTEAFF	TGTGCCAGCAGTGAGACTACAGGGCCGAACACTGAAGCTTTCTTT
.	TRBV6-5	TRBD1	TRBJ1-1	CASSYSLDRGTFF	TGTGCCAGCAGTTACTCCCTGGACAGGGGAACTTTCTTT
.	TRBV11-3	.	TRBJ2-1	CASSLVSTSYNEQFF	TGTGCCAGCAGCTTAGTTAGCACCTCCTACAATGAGCAGTTCTTC
.	TRBV9	TRBD2	TRBJ2-1	CASSVGLADYNEQFF	TGTGCCAGCAGCGTGGGACTAGCGGATTACAATGAGCAGTTCTTC
once	TRBV10-1	TRBD1	TRBJ2-7	CASSELCGTGKREQYF	TGCGCCAGCAGTGAGTTGTGTGGGACAGGGAAGAGGGAGCAGTACTTC
once	TRBV25-1	.	TRBJ1-1	CASSEYGRTEAFF	TGTGCCAGCAGTGAATACGGCAGGACTGAAGCTTTCTTT
.	TRBV2	.	TRBJ1-1	CASRAGQSLNTEAFF	TGTGCCAGCAGGGCCGGACAGAGTCTGAACACTGAAGCTTTCTTT
.	TRBV9	.	TRBJ1-1	CASSVAGSTEAFF	TGTGCCAGCAGCGTAGCGGGGAGCACTGAAGCTTTCTTT
.	TRBV7-2	TRBD1	TRBJ2-2	CASSLQGANTGELFF	TGTGCCAGCAGCCTCCAGGGGGCGAACACCGGGGAGCTGTTTTTT
.	TRBV2	TRBD2	TRBJ2-7	CASTEGLAVYEQYF	TGTGCCAGCACCGAAGGACTAGCGGTGTACGAGCAGTACTTC
.	TRBV2	TRBD1	TRBJ2-2	CASSTGTGFETGELFF	TGTGCCAGCAGCACCGGGACAGGATTTGAAACCGGGGAGCTGTTTTTT
.	TRBV11-3	.	TRBJ2-3	CASSLDFQRSTQYF	TGTGCCAGCAGCTTAGATTTCCAGCGTAGTACGCAGTATTTT
.	TRBV19	TRBD1	TRBJ2-7	CASSQDRVKEQYF	TGTGCCAGTAGTCAGGACAGGGTGAAGGAGCAGTACTTC
few	TRBV2	TRBD1	TRBJ1-5	CASSPDRALISNQPQHF	TGTGCCAGCAGTCCGGACAGGGCACTAATTAGCAATCAGCCCCAGCATTTT
.	TRBV3-1/TRBV3-2	TRBD2	TRBJ2-3	CASSRAGGPDTQYF	TGTGCCAGCAGCCGAGCGGGGGGGCCAGATACGCAGTATTTT
.	TRBV2	.	TRBJ2-2	CASSQTATNTGELFF	TGTGCCAGCAGCCAGACAGCAACGAACACCGGGGAGCTGTTTTTT
.	TRBV19	TRBD2	TRBJ2-1	CASSYRGLAAYNEQFF	TGTGCCAGTAGCTATCGAGGACTAGCGGCCTACAATGAGCAGTTCTTC
.	TRBV6-5	.	TRBJ1-4	CASREITNEKLFF	TGTGCCAGCAGGGAGATAACGAATGAAAAACTGTTTTTT
.	TRBV12-3/TRBV12-4	.	TRBJ1-1	CASSFPGAEAFF	TGTGCCAGCAGTTTTCCGGGGGCTGAAGCTTTCTTT
.	TRBV19	TRBD1	TRBJ1-1	CASSAGGQGFAEAFF	TGTGCCAGTAGTGCCGGAGGACAGGGTTTCGCTGAAGCTTTCTTT
.	TRBV3-1/TRBV3-2	TRBD2	TRBJ2-1	CASSQGLAGGIEQFF	TGTGCCAGCAGCCAGGGACTAGCGGGAGGCATTGAGCAGTTCTTC
.	TRBV9	TRBD1	TRBJ2-5	CASSVGDRGLSSETQYF	TGTGCCAGCAGCGTAGGGGACAGGGGGCTGTCGTCTGAGACCCAGTACTTC
.	TRBV29-1	.	TRBJ2-5	CSVTTGGVSETQYF	TGCAGCGTTACAACAGGCGGCGTCTCGGAGACCCAGTACTTC
.	TRBV5-4	.	TRBJ1-1	CASSGGTEKTRNTEAFF	TGTGCCAGCAGCGGGGGGACGGAGAAGACCCGGAACACTGAAGCTTTCTTT
.	TRBV5-1	.	TRBJ1-1	CASSFDSTNTEAFF	TGCGCCAGCAGCTTCGACAGCACGAACACTGAAGCTTTCTTT
.	TRBV15	.	TRBJ2-1	CATSREIRGSYNEQFF	TGTGCCACCAGCAGAGAAATCAGGGGCTCCTACAATGAGCAGTTCTTC
.	TRBV7-3	TRBD1	TRBJ2-3	CARIVHRGTSTDTQYF	TGTGCCAGAATCGTCCACAGGGGAACTAGCACAGATACGCAGTATTTT
.	TRBV7-9	.	TRBJ1-3	CASSYYRAALRSGNTIYF	TGTGCCAGCAGCTACTACAGGGCAGCTCTACGCTCTGGAAACACCATATATTTT
.	TRBV12-5	.	TRBJ1-2	CASGRDGFQALF	TGTGCTAGTGGCCGAGACGGATTCCAGGCACTCTTC
.	TRBV5-4	.	TRBJ1-1	CASSLMGGTEAFF	TGTGCCAGCAGCTTGATGGGGGGCACTGAAGCTTTCTTT
.	TRBV25-1	TRBD1	TRBJ1-4	CASSEPTGSYEKLFF	TGTGCCAGCAGTGAACCGACAGGGTCGTACGAAAAACTGTTTTTT
.	TRBV19	.	TRBJ2-6	CASSMTFGGSGANVLTF	TGTGCCAGTAGTATGACCTTTGGAGGGTCGGGGGCCAACGTCCTGACTTTC
.	TRBV18	.	TRBJ1-2	CASSPPEGTYGYTF	TGTGCCAGCTCCCCTCCGGAGGGCACGTATGGCTACACCTTC
.	TRBV15	TRBD2	TRBJ2-3	CATSRLGLAGHRPDTQYF	TGTGCCACCAGCAGACTGGGACTAGCGGGACATCGCCCAGATACGCAGTATTTT
once	TRBV18	TRBD1	TRBJ1-1	CASSPFAGGTEAFF	TGTGCCAGCTCACCATTCGCAGGGGGCACTGAAGCTTTCTTT
.	TRBV28	.	TRBJ1-1	CASSLDGDTEAFF	TGTGCCAGCAGTTTGGACGGGGACACTGAAGCTTTCTTT
few	TRBV2	.	TRBJ1-6	CASTGNNRISPLHF	TGTGCCAGCACAGGGAATAACCGGATTTCACCCCTCCACTTT
.	TRBV19	TRBD1	TRBJ2-7	CASSRGQGPSASYEQYF	TGTGCCAGTAGCCGAGGACAGGGGCCTAGCGCCTCCTACGAGCAGTACTTC
few	TRBV4-2	.	TRBJ2-5	CASSQDSGHGETQYF	TGTGCCAGCAGCCAAGATTCAGGGCATGGGGAGACCCAGTACTTC
.	TRBV19	.	TRBJ2-5	CASSSPPVSRVRGTQYF	TGTGCCAGTAGTTCCCCCCCGGTTAGCCGGGTTAGAGGGACCCAGTACTTC
.	TRBV18	.	TRBJ1-6	CASSVTGSSYNSPLHF	TGTGCCAGCTCAGTCACAGGGAGCTCCTATAATTCACCCCTCCACTTT
.	TRBV6-4	TRBD2	TRBJ2-7	CAPSGWEASGTYYEQYF	TGTGCCCCGTCGGGTTGGGAGGCTAGCGGGACGTACTACGAGCAGTACTTC
.	TRBV18	TRBD1	TRBJ1-1	CASSPRTGARNTEAFF	TGTGCCAGCTCCCCCCGGACAGGGGCGAGGAACACTGAAGCTTTCTTT
.	TRBV4-3	.	TRBJ2-1	CASSPLLAGEQFF	TGCGCCAGCAGCCCGTTACTAGCAGGTGAGCAGTTCTTC
.	TRBV6-2/TRBV6-3	TRBD2	TRBJ2-5	CASSPLLAETYQETQYF	TGTGCCAGCAGTCCACTTCTAGCGGAGACGTACCAAGAGACCCAGTACTTC
.	TRBV28	TRBD1	TRBJ2-3	CASRQQGVCTDTQYF	TGTGCCAGCAGGCAACAGGGGGTTTGCACAGATACGCAGTATTTT
.	TRBV7-3	TRBD2	TRBJ2-2	CASSSAGDTGELFF	TGTGCCAGCAGCTCGGCGGGGGACACCGGGGAGCTGTTTTTT
.	TRBV28	.	TRBJ1-2	CASGVGRPLYGYTF	TGTGCCAGCGGGGTGGGGCGACCCCTCTATGGCTACACCTTC
.	TRBV6-5	TRBD1	TRBJ2-1	CASSPQGATYNEQFF	TGTGCCAGCAGTCCGCAGGGGGCAACTTACAATGAGCAGTTCTTC
.	TRBV9	.	TRBJ1-5	CASSVGQGGGNQPQHF	TGTGCCAGCAGCGTAGGGCAGGGTGGAGGCAATCAGCCCCAGCATTTT
.	TRBV9	.	TRBJ2-7	CASSVDAGTYEQYF	TGTGCCAGCAGCGTAGATGCGGGTACCTACGAGCAGTACTTC
once	TRBV5-1	.	TRBJ1-1	CASSLSPGVTEAFF	TGCGCCAGCAGCTTGTCTCCAGGGGTCACTGAAGCTTTCTTT
.	TRBV7-2	.	TRBJ2-1	CASSLQVSSYNEQFF	TGTGCCAGCAGCTTACAGGTGAGCTCCTACAATGAGCAGTTCTTC
few	TRBV5-4	.	TRBJ1-1	CASSPQVWNTEAFF	TGTGCCAGCAGCCCACAGGTATGGAACACTGAAGCTTTCTTT
.	TRBV28	.	TRBJ1-2	CASSITVVPYGYTF	TGTGCCAGCAGTATAACAGTTGTTCCCTATGGCTACACCTTC
once	TRBV12-3/TRBV12-4	.	TRBJ1-1	CASSWVQGVAFF	TGTGCCAGCAGTTGGGTACAGGGTGTAGCTTTCTTT
.	TRBV11-3	TRBD2	TRBJ2-3	CASSPGIGAGEYTDTQYF	TGTGCCAGCAGCCCCGGAATTGGAGCGGGGGAGTACACAGATACGCAGTATTTT
.	TRBV3-1/TRBV3-2	TRBD1	TRBJ1-3	CASSQHGQGYAGNTIYF	TGTGCCAGCAGCCAACACGGACAGGGCTATGCGGGAAACACCATATATTTT